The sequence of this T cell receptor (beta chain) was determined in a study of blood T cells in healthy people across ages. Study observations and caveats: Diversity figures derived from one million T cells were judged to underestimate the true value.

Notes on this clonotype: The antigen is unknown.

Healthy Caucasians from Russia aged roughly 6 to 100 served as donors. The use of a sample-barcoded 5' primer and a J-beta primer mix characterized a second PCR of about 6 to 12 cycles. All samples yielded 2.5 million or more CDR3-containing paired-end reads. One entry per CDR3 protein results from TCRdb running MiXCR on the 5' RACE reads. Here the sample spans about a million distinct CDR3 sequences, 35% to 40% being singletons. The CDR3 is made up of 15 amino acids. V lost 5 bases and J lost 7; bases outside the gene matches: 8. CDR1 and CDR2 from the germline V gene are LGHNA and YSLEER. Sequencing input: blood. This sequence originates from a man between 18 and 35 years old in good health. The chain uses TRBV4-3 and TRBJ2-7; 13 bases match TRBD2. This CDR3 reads CASSSSWTSGGEQYF. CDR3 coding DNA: TGCGCCAGCAGCTCCTCCTGGACTAGCGGGGGTGAGCAGTACTTC.